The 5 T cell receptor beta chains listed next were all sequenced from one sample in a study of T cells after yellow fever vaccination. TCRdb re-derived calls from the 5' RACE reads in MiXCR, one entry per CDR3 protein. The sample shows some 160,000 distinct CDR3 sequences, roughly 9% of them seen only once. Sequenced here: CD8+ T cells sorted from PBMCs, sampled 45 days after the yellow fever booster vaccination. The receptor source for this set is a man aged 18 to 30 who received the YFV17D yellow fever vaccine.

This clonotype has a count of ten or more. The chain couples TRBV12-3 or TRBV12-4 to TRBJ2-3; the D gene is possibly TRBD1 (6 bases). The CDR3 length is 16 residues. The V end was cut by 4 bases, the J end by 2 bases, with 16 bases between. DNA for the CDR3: TGTGCCAGCAGTTCAGGGGCCGGTTCCTTCACAGATACGCAGTATTTT. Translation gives CASSSGAGSFTDTQYF.

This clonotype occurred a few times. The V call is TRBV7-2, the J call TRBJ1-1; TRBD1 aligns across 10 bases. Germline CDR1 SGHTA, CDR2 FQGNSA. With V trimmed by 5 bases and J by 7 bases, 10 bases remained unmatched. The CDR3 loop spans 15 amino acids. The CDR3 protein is CASSPKTGGAFEAFF. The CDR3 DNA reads TGTGCCAGCAGCCCCAAGACAGGGGGCGCGTTTGAAGCTTTCTTT.

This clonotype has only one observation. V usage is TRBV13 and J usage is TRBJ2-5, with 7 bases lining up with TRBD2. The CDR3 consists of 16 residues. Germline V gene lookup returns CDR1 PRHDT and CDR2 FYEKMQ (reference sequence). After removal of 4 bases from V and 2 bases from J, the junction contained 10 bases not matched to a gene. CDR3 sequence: CASSSPELAEQETQYF. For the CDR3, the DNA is TGTGCCAGCAGCTCCCCCGAGCTAGCGGAACAAGAGACCCAGTACTTC.

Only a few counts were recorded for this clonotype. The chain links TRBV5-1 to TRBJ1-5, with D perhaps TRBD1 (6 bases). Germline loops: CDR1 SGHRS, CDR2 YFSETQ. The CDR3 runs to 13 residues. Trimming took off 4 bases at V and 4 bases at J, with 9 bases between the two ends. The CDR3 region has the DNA TGCGCCAGCAGCCCGGACAGTAATCAGCCCCAGCATTTT. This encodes CASSPDSNQPQHF.

The CDR3 DNA reads TGTGCCAGCAGCCCACGGACTAGTTCTCAGGGCACAGATACGCAGTATTTT. It translates to CASSPRTSSQGTDTQYF. The chain couples TRBV3-1 to TRBJ2-3; 7 nucleotides match TRBD2. The CDR3 extends over 17 amino acids. Germline-derived CDR1 and CDR2 are LGHDT and YNNKEL (reference sequence). The J segment lost 1 base and the V segment lost 4 bases, leaving 11 bases of the junction unmatched.